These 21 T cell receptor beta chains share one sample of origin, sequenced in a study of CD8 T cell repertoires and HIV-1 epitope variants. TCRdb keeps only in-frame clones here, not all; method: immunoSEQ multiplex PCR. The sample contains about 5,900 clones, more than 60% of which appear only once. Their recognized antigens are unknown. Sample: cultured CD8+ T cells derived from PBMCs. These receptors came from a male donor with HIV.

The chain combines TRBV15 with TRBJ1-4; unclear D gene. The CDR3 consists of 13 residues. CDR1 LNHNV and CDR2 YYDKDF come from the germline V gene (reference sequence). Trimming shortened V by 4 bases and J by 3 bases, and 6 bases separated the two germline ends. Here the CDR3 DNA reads TGTGCCACCAGCATCGGACCTAATGAAAAACTGTTTTTT. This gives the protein CATSIGPNEKLFF.

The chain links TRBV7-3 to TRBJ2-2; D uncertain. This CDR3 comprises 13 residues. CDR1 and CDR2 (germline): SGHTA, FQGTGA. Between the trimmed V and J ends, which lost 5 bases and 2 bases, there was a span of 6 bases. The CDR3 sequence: CASSLRNTGELFF. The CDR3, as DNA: TGTGCCAGCAGCCTGCGCAACACCGGGGAGCTGTTTTTT.

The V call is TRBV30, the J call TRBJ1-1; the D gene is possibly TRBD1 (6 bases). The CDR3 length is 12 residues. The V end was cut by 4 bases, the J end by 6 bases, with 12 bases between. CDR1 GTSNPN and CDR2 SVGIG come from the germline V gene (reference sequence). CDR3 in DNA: TGTGCCTGGACCCCTAGGGGGGCTGAAGCTTTCTTT. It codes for CAWTPRGAEAFF.

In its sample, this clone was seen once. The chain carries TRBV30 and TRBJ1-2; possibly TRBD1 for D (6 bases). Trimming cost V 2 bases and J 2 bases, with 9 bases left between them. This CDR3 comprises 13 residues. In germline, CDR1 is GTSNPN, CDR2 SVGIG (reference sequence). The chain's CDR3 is CAWSTGANYGYTF. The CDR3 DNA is TGTGCCTGGAGTACGGGGGCCAACTATGGCTACACCTTC.

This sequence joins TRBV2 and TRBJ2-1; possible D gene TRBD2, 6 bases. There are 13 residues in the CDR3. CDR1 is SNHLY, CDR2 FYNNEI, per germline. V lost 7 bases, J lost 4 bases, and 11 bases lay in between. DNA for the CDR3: TGTGCCAGCACTTATGGGGGGTACAATGAGCAGTTCTTC. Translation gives CASTYGGYNEQFF. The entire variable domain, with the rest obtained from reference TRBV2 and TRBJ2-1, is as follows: EPEVTQTPSHQVTQMGQEVILRCVPISNHLYFYWYRQILGQKVEFLVSFYNNEISEKSEIFDDQFSVERPDGSNFTLKIRSTKLEDSAMYFCASTYGGYNEQFFGPGTRLTVL.

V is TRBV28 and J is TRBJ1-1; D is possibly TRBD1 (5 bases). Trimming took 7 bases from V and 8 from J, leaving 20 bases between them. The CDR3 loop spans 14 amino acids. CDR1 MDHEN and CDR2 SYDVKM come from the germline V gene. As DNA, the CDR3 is TGTGCCAGCACCCCTGGGGCACGGGTGCCCGAAGCTTTCTTT. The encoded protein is CASTPGARVPEAFF.

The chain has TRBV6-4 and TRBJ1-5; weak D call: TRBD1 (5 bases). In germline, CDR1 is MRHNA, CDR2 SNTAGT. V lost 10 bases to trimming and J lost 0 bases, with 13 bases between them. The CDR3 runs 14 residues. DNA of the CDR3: TGTGCCAAGGGTAAGGGGCATAGCAATCAGCCCCAGCATTTT. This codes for CAKGKGHSNQPQHF.

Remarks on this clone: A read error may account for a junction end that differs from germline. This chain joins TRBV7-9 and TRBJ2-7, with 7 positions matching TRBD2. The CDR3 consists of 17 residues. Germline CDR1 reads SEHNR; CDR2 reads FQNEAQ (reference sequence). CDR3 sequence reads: CASRLDGPSGAPYEQYF. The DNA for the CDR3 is TGTGCCAGCAGATTAGATGGTCCTAGCGGAGCCCCCTACGAGCAGTACTTC.

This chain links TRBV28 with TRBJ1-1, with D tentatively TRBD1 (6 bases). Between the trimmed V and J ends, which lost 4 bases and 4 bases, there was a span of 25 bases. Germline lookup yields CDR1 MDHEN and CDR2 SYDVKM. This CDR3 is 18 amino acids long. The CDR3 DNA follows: TGTGCCAGCAGTTCAGTTATGGTGGGGGGCGAAAAGGTCACTGAAGCTTTCTTT. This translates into CASSSVMVGGEKVTEAFF.

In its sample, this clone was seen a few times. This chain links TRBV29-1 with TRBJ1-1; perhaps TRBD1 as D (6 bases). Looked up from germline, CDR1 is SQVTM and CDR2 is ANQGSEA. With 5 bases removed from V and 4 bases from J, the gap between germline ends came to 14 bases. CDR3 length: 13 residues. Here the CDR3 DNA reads TGCAGCGTTAAAACAGGGTCGGGCACTGAAGCTTTCTTT. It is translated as CSVKTGSGTEAFF.

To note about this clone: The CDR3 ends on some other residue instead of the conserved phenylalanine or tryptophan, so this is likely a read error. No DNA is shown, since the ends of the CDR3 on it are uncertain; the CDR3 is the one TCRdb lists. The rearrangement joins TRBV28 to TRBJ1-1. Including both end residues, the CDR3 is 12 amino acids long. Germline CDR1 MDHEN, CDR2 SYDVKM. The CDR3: CASSFRRTGGFL.

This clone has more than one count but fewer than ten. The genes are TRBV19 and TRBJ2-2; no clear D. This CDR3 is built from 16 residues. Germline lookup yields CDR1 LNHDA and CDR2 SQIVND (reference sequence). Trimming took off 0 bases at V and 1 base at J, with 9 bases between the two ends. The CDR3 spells CASSIDLRGNTGELFF. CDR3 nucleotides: TGTGCCAGTAGTATAGATCTTCGTGGGAACACCGGGGAGCTGTTTTTT.

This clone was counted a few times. CDR3 in amino acids: CASSLTGGYGYTF. The DNA of the CDR3 is TGTGCCAGCAGCTTAACAGGGGGCTATGGCTACACCTTC. V gene TRBV7-9 combines with J gene TRBJ1-2, with 8 bases that match TRBD1. This CDR3 region has 13 residues. The V and J ends lost 2 bases and 4 bases, in that order; junction bases with no gene match: 0. CDR1 is SEHNR, CDR2 FQNEAQ, per germline (reference sequence).

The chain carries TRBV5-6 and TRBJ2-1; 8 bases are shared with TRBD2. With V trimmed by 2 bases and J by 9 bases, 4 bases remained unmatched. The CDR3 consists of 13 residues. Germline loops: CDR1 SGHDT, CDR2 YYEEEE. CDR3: CASSLTAGGEQFF. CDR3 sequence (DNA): TGTGCCAGCAGCTTAACGGCGGGAGGTGAGCAGTTCTTC.

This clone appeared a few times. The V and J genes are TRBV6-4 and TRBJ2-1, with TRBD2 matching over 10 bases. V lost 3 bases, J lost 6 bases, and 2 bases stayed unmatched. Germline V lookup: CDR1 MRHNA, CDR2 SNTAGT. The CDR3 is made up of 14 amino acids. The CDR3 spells CASSEAGGPNEQFF. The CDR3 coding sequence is TGTGCCAGCAGTGAAGCGGGGGGGCCCAATGAGCAGTTCTTC.

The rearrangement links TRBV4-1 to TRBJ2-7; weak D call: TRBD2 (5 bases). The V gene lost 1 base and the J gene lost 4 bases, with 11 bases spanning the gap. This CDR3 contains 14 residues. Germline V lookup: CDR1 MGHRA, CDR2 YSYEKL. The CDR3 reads CASSQVPSGYEQYF. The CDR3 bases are TGCGCCAGCAGCCAAGTCCCCTCGGGGTACGAGCAGTACTTC.

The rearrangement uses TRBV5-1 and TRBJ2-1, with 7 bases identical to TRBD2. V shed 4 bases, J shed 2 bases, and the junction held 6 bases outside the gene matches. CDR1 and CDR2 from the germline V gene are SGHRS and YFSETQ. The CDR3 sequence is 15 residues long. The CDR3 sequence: CASSVSGTTYNEQFF. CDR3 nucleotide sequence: TGCGCCAGCAGCGTCTCCGGGACTACCTACAATGAGCAGTTCTTC.

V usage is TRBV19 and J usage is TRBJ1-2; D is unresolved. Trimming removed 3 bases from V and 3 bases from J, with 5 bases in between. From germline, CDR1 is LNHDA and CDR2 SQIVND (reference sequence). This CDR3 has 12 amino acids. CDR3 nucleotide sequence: TGTGCCAGTAGTATGGGTCACTATGGCTACACCTTC. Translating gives CASSMGHYGYTF.

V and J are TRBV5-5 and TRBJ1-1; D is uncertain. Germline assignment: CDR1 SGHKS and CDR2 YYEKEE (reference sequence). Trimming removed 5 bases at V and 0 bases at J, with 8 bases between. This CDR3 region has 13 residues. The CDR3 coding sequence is TGTGCCAGCAGAGAAGACTTGAACACTGAAGCTTTCTTT. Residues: CASREDLNTEAFF. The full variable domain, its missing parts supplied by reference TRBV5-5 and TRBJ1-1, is DAGVTQSPTHLIKTRGQQVTLRCSPISGHKSVSWYQQVLGQGPQFIFQYYEKEERGRGNFPDRFSARQFPNYSSELNVNALLLGDSALYLCASREDLNTEAFFGQGTRLTVV.

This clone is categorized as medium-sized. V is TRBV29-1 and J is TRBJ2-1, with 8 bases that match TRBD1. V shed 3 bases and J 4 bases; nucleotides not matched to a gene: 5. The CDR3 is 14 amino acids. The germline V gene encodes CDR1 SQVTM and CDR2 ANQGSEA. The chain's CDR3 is CSVDHWDRYNEQFF. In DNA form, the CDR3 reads TGCAGCGTTGACCACTGGGACAGGTACAATGAGCAGTTCTTC.

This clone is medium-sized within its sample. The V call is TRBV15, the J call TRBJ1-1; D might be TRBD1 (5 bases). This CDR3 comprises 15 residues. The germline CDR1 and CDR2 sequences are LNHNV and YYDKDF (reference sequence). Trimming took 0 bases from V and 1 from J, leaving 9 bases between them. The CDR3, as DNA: TGTGCCACCAGCAGAGATCGGGGCGAGAACACTGAAGCTTTCTTT. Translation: CATSRDRGENTEAFF. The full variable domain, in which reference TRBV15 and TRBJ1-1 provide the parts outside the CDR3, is DAMVIQNPRYQVTQFGKPVTLSCSQTLNHNVMYWYQQKSSQAPKLLFHYYDKDFNNEADTPDNFQSRRPNTSFCFLDIRSPGLGDTAMYLCATSRDRGENTEAFFGQGTRLTVV.